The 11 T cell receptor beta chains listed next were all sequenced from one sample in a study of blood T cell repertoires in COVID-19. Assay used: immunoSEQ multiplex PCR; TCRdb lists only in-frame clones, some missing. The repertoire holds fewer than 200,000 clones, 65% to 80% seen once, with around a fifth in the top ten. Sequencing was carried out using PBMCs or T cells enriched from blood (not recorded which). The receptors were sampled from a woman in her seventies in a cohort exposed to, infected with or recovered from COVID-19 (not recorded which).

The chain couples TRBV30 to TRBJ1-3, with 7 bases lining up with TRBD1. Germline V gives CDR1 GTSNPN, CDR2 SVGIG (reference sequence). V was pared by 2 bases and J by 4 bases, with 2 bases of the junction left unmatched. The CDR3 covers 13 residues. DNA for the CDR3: TGTGCCTGGAGTACAGGGGTAGGAAACACCATATATTTT. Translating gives CAWSTGVGNTIYF.

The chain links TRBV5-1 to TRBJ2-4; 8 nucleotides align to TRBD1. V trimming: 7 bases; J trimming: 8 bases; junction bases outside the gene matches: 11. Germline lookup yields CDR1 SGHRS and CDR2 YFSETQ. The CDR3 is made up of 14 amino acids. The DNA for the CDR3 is TGCGCCAGCGCACTTGTGACGGGACAGGACATTCAGTACTTC. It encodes CASALVTGQDIQYF.

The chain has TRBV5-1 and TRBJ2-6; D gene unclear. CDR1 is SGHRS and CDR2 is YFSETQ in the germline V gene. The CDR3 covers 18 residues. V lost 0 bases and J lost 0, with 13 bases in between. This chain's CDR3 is CASSLVGQATSGANVLTF. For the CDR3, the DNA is TGCGCCAGCAGCTTGGTTGGCCAGGCGACCTCTGGGGCCAACGTCCTGACTTTC.

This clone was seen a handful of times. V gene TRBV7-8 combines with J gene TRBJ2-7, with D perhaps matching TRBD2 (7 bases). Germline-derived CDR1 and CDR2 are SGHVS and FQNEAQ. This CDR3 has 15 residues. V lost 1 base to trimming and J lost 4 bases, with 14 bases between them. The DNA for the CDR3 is TGTGCCAGCAGCTTAGTGGTAGGGGGGGGTTACGAGCAGTACTTC. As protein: CASSLVVGGGYEQYF.

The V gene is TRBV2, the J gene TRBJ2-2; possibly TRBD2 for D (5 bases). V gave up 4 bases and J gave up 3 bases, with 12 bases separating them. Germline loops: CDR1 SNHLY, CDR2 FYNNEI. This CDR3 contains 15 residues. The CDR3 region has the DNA TGTGCCAGCAGTGCGCGGGCCGGGGACACCGGGGAGCTGTTTTTT. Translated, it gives CASSARAGDTGELFF. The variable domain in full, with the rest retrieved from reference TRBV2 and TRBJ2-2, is EPEVTQTPSHQVTQMGQEVILRCVPISNHLYFYWYRQILGQKVEFLVSFYNNEISEKSEIFDDQFSVERPDGSNFTLKIRSTKLEDSAMYFCASSARAGDTGELFFGEGSRLTVL.

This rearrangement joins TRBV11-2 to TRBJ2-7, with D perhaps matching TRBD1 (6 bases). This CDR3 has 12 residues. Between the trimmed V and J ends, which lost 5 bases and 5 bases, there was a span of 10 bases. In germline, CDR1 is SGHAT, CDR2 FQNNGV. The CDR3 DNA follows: TGTGCCAGCAGCCCCGGACAGAACGAGCAGTACTTC. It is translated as CASSPGQNEQYF.

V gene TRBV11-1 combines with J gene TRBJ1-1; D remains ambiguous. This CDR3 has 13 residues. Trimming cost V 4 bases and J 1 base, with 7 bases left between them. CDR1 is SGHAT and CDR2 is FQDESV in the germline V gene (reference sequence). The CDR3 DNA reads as TGTGCCAGCAGCTCCCGGGAGAACACTGAAGCTTTCTTT. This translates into CASSSRENTEAFF.

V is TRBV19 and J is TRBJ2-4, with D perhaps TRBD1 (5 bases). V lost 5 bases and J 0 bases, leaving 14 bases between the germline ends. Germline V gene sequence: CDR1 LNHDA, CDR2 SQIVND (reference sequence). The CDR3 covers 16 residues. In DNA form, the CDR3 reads TGTGCCAGTAGTGGGGCGGACACCTTAGCCAAAAACATTCAGTACTTC. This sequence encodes CASSGADTLAKNIQYF.

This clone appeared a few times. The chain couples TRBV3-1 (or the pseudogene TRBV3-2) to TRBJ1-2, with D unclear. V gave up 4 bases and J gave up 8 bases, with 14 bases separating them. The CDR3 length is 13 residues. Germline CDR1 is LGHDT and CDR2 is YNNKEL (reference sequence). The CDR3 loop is CASSPTEPYGYTF. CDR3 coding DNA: TGTGCCAGCAGCCCAACAGAACCTTACGGCTACACCTTC.

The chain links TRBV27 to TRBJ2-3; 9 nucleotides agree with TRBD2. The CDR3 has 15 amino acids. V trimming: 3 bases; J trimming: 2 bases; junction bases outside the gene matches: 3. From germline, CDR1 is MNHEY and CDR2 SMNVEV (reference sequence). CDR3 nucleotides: TGTGCCAGCAGTTTGCGGGAGGGGTTCACAGATACGCAGTATTTT. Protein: CASSLREGFTDTQYF.

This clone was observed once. CDR3 loop: CASRQRTAGKYGYTF. As DNA, the CDR3 is TGTGCCAGCAGGCAAAGGACAGCGGGGAAATATGGCTACACCTTC. This chain connects TRBV28 to TRBJ1-2; D possibly corresponds to TRBD1 (6 bases). The V and J ends lost 6 bases and 5 bases respectively, with 19 bases between them. The germline V gene has CDR1 MDHEN and CDR2 SYDVKM. There are 15 residues in the CDR3.